These T cell receptor beta chains were read from a single sample in a study of blood T cells in healthy people across ages. One entry per CDR3 protein results from TCRdb running MiXCR on the 5' RACE reads. The repertoire consists of 580,000 or so distinct CDR3 sequences, with 40% to 55% occurring once and the leading ten covering around 24%. The sample consisted of blood. The receptors stem from an older man in good health. The CDR3 runs from the conserved cysteine through the conserved F or W. The D gene is left open where the match is weak. Part of the rows lack a size; the others show once, few, many or a class for expanded clones.

v_gene	abundance	j_gene	d_gene	CDR3nt	CDR3aa
TRBV6-5	few	TRBJ2-7	TRBD1	TGTGCCAGCAGAGCTCCGGGACAGGGGCTCGAGCAGTACTTC	CASRAPGQGLEQYF
TRBV29-1	few	TRBJ2-5	-	TGCAGCGTGGAAGATGTCAGGGTCTGGGAGACCCAGTACTTC	CSVEDVRVWETQYF
TRBV20-1	-	TRBJ2-7	TRBD1	TGCAGCGGACAGGAGAACTCCTACGAGCAGTACTTC	CSGQENSYEQYF
TRBV28	few	TRBJ2-6	TRBD1	TGTGCCAGCAGCAGACCGGGACAGAGGTTGGGCGGGGCCAACGTCCTGACTTTC	CASSRPGQRLGGANVLTF
TRBV7-3	few	TRBJ2-3	-	TGTGCCAGCAGCTTAATGGCATCGGGCGCAGATACGCAGTATTTT	CASSLMASGADTQYF
TRBV5-5	-	TRBJ1-6	TRBD1	TGTGCCAGCAGCTTGCTATCGGGACAGTCAAATTCACCCCTCCACTTT	CASSLLSGQSNSPLHF
TRBV10-3	-	TRBJ2-5	TRBD2	TGTGCCATCAGTGTGGGTAGCGGGGGGTCCAATGAGCAGTACTTC	CAISVGSGGSNEQYF
TRBV7-2	-	TRBJ2-4	-	TGTGCCAGCAGCGTCGGGACACGGACCAAAAACATTCAGTACTTC	CASSVGTRTKNIQYF
TRBV4-3	few	TRBJ2-1	TRBD2	TGCGCCAGCAGCCATATTACTCAGCGGGGCTTCTACAATGAGCAGTTCTTC	CASSHITQRGFYNEQFF
TRBV2	many	TRBJ2-2	-	TGTGCCAGCAGTGACCCCAGCACCGGGGAGCTGTTTTTT	CASSDPSTGELFF
TRBV6-4	-	TRBJ2-3	TRBD2	TGTGCCAGCAGTGCCGGGGGACTAGCGGGGGCCAGCACAGATACGCAGTATTTT	CASSAGGLAGASTDTQYF
TRBV28	-	TRBJ2-3	TRBD2	TGTGCCAGCAGTAAGACTAGCCCAGATACGCAGTATTTT	CASSKTSPDTQYF
TRBV7-2	few	TRBJ2-3	-	TGTGCCAGCAGCAATAGGGGGGGAGGCAGGTTGGATACGCAGTATTTT	CASSNRGGGRLDTQYF
TRBV6-2/TRBV6-3	once	TRBJ2-2	-	TGTGCCAGCAGTTACTCGATTTGGCTGGCCGGGGAGCTGTTTTTT	CASSYSIWLAGELFF
TRBV21-1	-	TRBJ2-2	-	TGTGCCAGCAGCAAAGAACGAGCGGGGCCGAACACCGGGGAGCTGTTTTTT	CASSKERAGPNTGELFF
TRBV6-2/TRBV6-3	-	TRBJ2-5	-	TGTGCCAGCAGTTACCGTTTTCAAGAGACCCAGTACTTC	CASSYRFQETQYF
TRBV20-1	few	TRBJ2-3	-	TGCAGTGCCAGGGTGACAGATACGCAGTATTTT	CSARVTDTQYF
TRBV28	-	TRBJ2-2	TRBD2	TGTGCCAGCAGTCCACTAGCGGGAGCGGCCGGGGAGCTGTTTTTT	CASSPLAGAAGELFF
TRBV18	-	TRBJ2-3	TRBD2	TGTGCCAGCTCACAAAGCGGGAGAAACACAGATACGCAGTATTTT	CASSQSGRNTDTQYF
TRBV11-2	-	TRBJ2-7	-	TGTGCCAGCAGCCACGGACAGAGCTACGAGCAGTACTTC	CASSHGQSYEQYF
TRBV9	once	TRBJ2-7	-	TGTGCCAGCAGCGTAGACGGAGGAACCTACGGGCAGTACTTC	CASSVDGGTYGQYF
TRBV4-1	-	TRBJ1-2	-	TGCGCCAGCAGCCAAGATGTTGGAGTTAACTATGGCTACACCTTC	CASSQDVGVNYGYTF
TRBV2	-	TRBJ2-5	-	TGTGCCAGTAAAGCAGGACAGCTATACCAAGAGACCCAGTACTTC	CASKAGQLYQETQYF
TRBV5-1	few	TRBJ2-1	TRBD2	TGCGCCAGCAGCTTGCTAGCGGGCAATGAGCAGTTCTTC	CASSLLAGNEQFF
TRBV7-9	-	TRBJ1-6	-	TGTGCCAGCAGCGTGACAGGAAATAATTCACCCCTCCACTTT	CASSVTGNNSPLHF
TRBV25-1	-	TRBJ1-2	-	TGTGCCAGCAGTGGGACTGGAATGTTTTATGGCTACACCTTC	CASSGTGMFYGYTF
TRBV6-6	many	TRBJ1-1	-	TGTGCCAGCATGCAAGGGATGAACACTGAAGCTTTCTTT	CASMQGMNTEAFF
TRBV12-3/TRBV12-4	few	TRBJ2-3	TRBD2	TGTGCCAGCAGTTTAATGGCGGGGGGCGGAAATACGCAGTATTTT	CASSLMAGGGNTQYF
TRBV20-1	-	TRBJ1-1	TRBD1	TGCAGTGCTAGAGACCCACGACAGGGGGGGAACACTGAAGCTTTCTTT	CSARDPRQGGNTEAFF
TRBV20-1	-	TRBJ2-1	-	TGCAGTGCTAGTTATCTGGGAGTTGGGGGACCAAACAATGAGCAGTTCTTC	CSASYLGVGGPNNEQFF
TRBV20-1	-	TRBJ2-1	TRBD2	TGCAGTGCTAGAGATCGTAGGCGGGAGGATTTCAATGAGCAGTTCTTC	CSARDRRREDFNEQFF
TRBV28	many	TRBJ1-2	-	TGTGCCAGCAGTTCACACCCTCCCTCCTATGGCTACACCTTC	CASSSHPPSYGYTF
TRBV7-2	-	TRBJ2-3	-	TGTGCCAGCAGCCCGGGACTGGGTATTAATACGCAGTATTTT	CASSPGLGINTQYF
TRBV7-2	few	TRBJ2-1	-	TGTGCCAGCAGCTTAACCACTAGGCATGAGCAGTTCTTC	CASSLTTRHEQFF
TRBV7-9	-	TRBJ2-7	-	TGTGCCAGCAGCTCAAGTCGCGGACCAGTCTACGAGCAGTACTTC	CASSSSRGPVYEQYF
TRBV20-1	-	TRBJ1-1	-	TGCAGTGCTAGAGATGGAGGGAACACTGAAGCTTTCTTT	CSARDGGNTEAFF
TRBV2	-	TRBJ2-3	-	TGTGCCTTCGAGACGGAGAGCACAGATACGCAGTATTTT	CAFETESTDTQYF
TRBV24-1	few	TRBJ2-3	TRBD1	TGTGCCACCAGTGATGGCCAGGGGGCTGGCACAGATACGCAGTATTTT	CATSDGQGAGTDTQYF
TRBV7-2	few	TRBJ2-6	TRBD2	TGTGCCAGCAGCCTGCGGACTAGCGGGAGGTTGGGAGGGGCCAACGTCCTGACTTTC	CASSLRTSGRLGGANVLTF
TRBV5-1	-	TRBJ2-7	-	TGCGCCAGCAGCCCCCAGGGGGGAACCCCCTACGAGCAGTACTTC	CASSPQGGTPYEQYF